The entry that follows covers one T cell receptor (beta chain) sequence. The antigen remains undetermined. These data are taken from a study of cytomegalovirus exposure and HLA in healthy donors. Notes on the study in general: The CMV antigen specificity of a few CMV-associated chains was confirmed through in vitro analysis. Cytomegalovirus status, reportedly, was diagnosed with high specificity and sensitivity by the classifier.

The donors belonged to the roughly 110-subject validation cohort, separate from the approximately 700-subject first cohort. Some clones are missing from TCRdb's copy, which holds only in-frame ones; the method was immunoSEQ multiplex PCR. The table shows a few hundred thousand clones, with around nine tenths occurring only once. Trimming took 6 bases from V and 1 from J, leaving 6 bases between them. Germline V gene data show CDR1 as MDHEN and CDR2 as SYDVKM. There are 12 residues in the CDR3. This chain uses TRBV28 with TRBJ1-1; D is unclear. The sequence derives from a woman younger than 35 in good health and CMV-seronegative. What was sequenced was PBMCs. Here the CDR3 DNA reads TGTGCCAGCAGGAGCCCGAACACTGAAGCTTTCTTT. Protein: CASRSPNTEAFF.